These 29 T cell receptor beta chains were sequenced from one sample in a study of blood T cell repertoires in COVID-19. Produced via immunoSEQ multiplex PCR; TCRdb's table is partial and in-frame only. The table records under 350,000 clones, approximately 90% of them present only once. Sequenced sample: peripheral blood. These receptors came from a man between 35 and 55 years old with acute or convalescent COVID-19.

Comments on this clone: Other DNA sequences from this sample encode an identical CDR3 as well. The chain recombines TRBV6-5 with TRBJ1-2, with D possibly TRBD1 on 6 matching bases. The V and J ends lost 6 bases and 2 bases respectively, with 10 bases between them. CDR3 length: 13 residues. Germline CDR1 is MNHEY and CDR2 is SVGAGI. The CDR3 sequence: CASSSTGNYGYTF. The CDR3 coding sequence is TGTGCCAGCAGCTCAACAGGGAACTATGGCTACACCTTC.

J is TRBJ1-6 and V is TRBV3-1 (or the pseudogene TRBV3-2); TRBD1 matches at 8 bases. This CDR3 is 15 amino acids long. Germline trimming cut 2 bases from V and 9 bases from J; bases unmatched to any gene: 6. CDR1 is LGHDT, CDR2 YNNKEL, per germline (reference sequence). The CDR3 DNA is TGTGCCAGCAGCCAAAGCGGGACAGGAGTTTCACCCCTCCACTTT. It translates to CASSQSGTGVSPLHF.

This clone was observed once. The gene calls are TRBV14 and TRBJ2-1, with 10 bases aligning to TRBD2. Trimming cost V 0 bases and J 9 bases; bases outside gene matches: 5. Germline V gene data show CDR1 as SGHDN and CDR2 as FVKESK. The CDR3 is made up of 15 amino acids. The CDR3 bases are TGTGCCAGCAGCCAAGATAGCGGGGGGTATGGTGAGCAGTTCTTC. Translated: CASSQDSGGYGEQFF.

In this sample, this clone turned up once. The chain combines TRBV7-2 with TRBJ2-7, with unresolved D. Trimming removed 2 bases from V and 5 bases from J, with 4 bases in between. This CDR3 region has 11 residues. Germline CDR1 and CDR2: SGHTA and FQGNSA. CDR3 nucleotides: TGTGCCAGCAGCTTACTTCACGAGCAGTACTTC. It specifies CASSLLHEQYF. Variable domain in full (rest from reference TRBV7-2 and TRBJ2-7): GAGVSQSPSNKVTEKGKDVELRCDPISGHTALYWYRQSLGQGLEFLIYFQGNSAPDKSGLPSDRFSAERTGGSVSTLTIQRTQQEDSAVYLCASSLLHEQYFGPGTRLTVT.

The CDR3 reads CASSPDRVNYNEQFF. The CDR3 region has the DNA TGTGCCAGCAGCCCGGACAGGGTTAACTACAATGAGCAGTTCTTC. The chain combines TRBV6-5 with TRBJ2-1; TRBD1 matches 8 bases. V shed 6 bases and J 3 bases; nucleotides not matched to a gene: 7. Germline V gene sequence: CDR1 MNHEY, CDR2 SVGAGI. The CDR3 has 15 amino acids.

As to this clone: This sample also contains other DNA sequences that code for the same CDR3. The chain couples TRBV5-1 to TRBJ1-1; tentatively, D is TRBD1 (5 bases). Trimming removed 5 bases at V and 1 base at J, with 12 bases between. The CDR3 contains 14 residues. CDR1 and CDR2 from the germline V gene are SGHRS and YFSETQ. In nucleotides, the CDR3 is TGCGCCAGCAGTCCCCTCAGGGCGAACACTGAAGCTTTCTTT. This encodes CASSPLRANTEAFF. Supplemented by reference TRBV5-1 and TRBJ1-1, the full variable domain reads KAGVTQTPRYLIKTRGQQVTLSCSPISGHRSVSWYQQTPGQGLQFLFEYFSETQRNKGNFPGRFSGRQFSNSRSEMNVSTLELGDSALYLCASSPLRANTEAFFGQGTRLTVV.

This chain joins TRBV27 and TRBJ1-2; 7 bases agree with TRBD1. The CDR3 runs 14 residues. V gave up 4 bases and J gave up 2 bases; unmatched junction bases: 4. The germline V gene has CDR1 MNHEY and CDR2 SMNVEV (reference sequence). CDR3 in amino acids: CASSSRTGNYGYTF. The CDR3 nucleotides are TGTGCCAGCAGTTCCAGGACAGGCAACTATGGCTACACCTTC.

The V call is TRBV19, the J call TRBJ2-2; D unclear. The CDR3 extends over 14 amino acids. V dropped 10 bases and J dropped 1 base, with 13 bases sitting between them. CDR1 LNHDA and CDR2 SQIVND come from the germline V gene (reference sequence). The CDR3 here is CATKEQLNTGELFF. The CDR3 nucleotides are TGTGCCACCAAGGAACAGCTGAACACCGGGGAGCTGTTTTTT.

The chain links TRBV7-2 to TRBJ2-7; 8 bases match TRBD1. Germline CDR1 reads SGHTA; CDR2 reads FQGNSA. The CDR3 has 15 residues. Germline trimming cut 2 bases from V and 2 bases from J; bases unmatched to any gene: 5. The CDR3 DNA reads TGTGCCAGCAGCTTACAGGGGGCAGGGACCTACGAGCAGTACTTC. Amino acids: CASSLQGAGTYEQYF.

V usage is TRBV5-1 and J usage is TRBJ2-1; D might be TRBD2 (6 bases). Germline assignment: CDR1 SGHRS and CDR2 YFSETQ. The V end lost 0 bases, the J end lost 6 bases, and 13 bases lay between the germline ends. This CDR3 has 15 amino acids. The CDR3 bases are TGCGCCAGCAGCTTGGGACAGTTGGGGGGCAATGAGCAGTTCTTC. Translated, it gives CASSLGQLGGNEQFF. Together with reference TRBV5-1 and TRBJ2-1, the CDR3 gives the full variable domain: KAGVTQTPRYLIKTRGQQVTLSCSPISGHRSVSWYQQTPGQGLQFLFEYFSETQRNKGNFPGRFSGRQFSNSRSEMNVSTLELGDSALYLCASSLGQLGGNEQFFGPGTRLTVL.

This sequence joins TRBV7-8 and TRBJ1-6; D not resolved. V was shortened by 5 bases and J by 11 bases, with 13 bases between the two germline ends. CDR3 length equals 13 residues. CDR1 SGHVS and CDR2 FQNEAQ come from the germline V gene. The CDR3 region has the DNA TGTGCCAGCAGCCTAACTAGAGAGACACCCCTCCACTTT. Protein: CASSLTRETPLHF.

CDR3 loop: CASSSRQGAREQYF. CDR3 nucleotide sequence: TGTGCCAGCAGCTCCCGGCAGGGGGCGAGGGAGCAGTACTTC. The chain employs TRBV7-2 and TRBJ2-7, with 8 bases identical to TRBD1. Germline V gene lookup returns CDR1 SGHTA and CDR2 FQGNSA. J was trimmed by 7 bases and V by 4 bases; bases with no gene match: 9. The CDR3 extends over 14 amino acids.

The rearrangement joins TRBV7-6 to TRBJ2-7; TRBD2 might be the D (5 bases). The CDR3 covers 16 residues. The V end lost 1 base, the J end lost 1 base, and 14 bases lay between the germline ends. CDR1 SGHVS and CDR2 FNYEAQ come from the germline V gene. The CDR3 sequence is CASSLGGGRGSYEQYF. The CDR3 DNA sequence: TGTGCCAGCAGCTTAGGAGGTGGCCGGGGATCCTACGAGCAGTACTTC.

The chain carries TRBV27 and TRBJ2-6; D unclear. The CDR3 consists of 13 residues. CDR1 is MNHEY, CDR2 SMNVEV, per germline (reference sequence). V shed 7 bases and J shed 3 bases, with 7 bases lying between them. The CDR3 bases are TGTGCCAGCACCAACTATGGGGCCAACGTCCTGACTTTC. This sequence encodes CASTNYGANVLTF.

The chain is built from TRBV11-2 and TRBJ1-2; D may be TRBD1 (6 bases). Germline V gene lookup returns CDR1 SGHAT and CDR2 FQNNGV. Trimming took 0 bases from V and 4 from J, leaving 12 bases between them. CDR3 size: 15 residues. CDR3 DNA sequence: TGTGCCAGCAGCTTAGAGTTCAGGGGCTCCTATGGCTACACCTTC. It encodes CASSLEFRGSYGYTF.

This chain connects TRBV5-1 to TRBJ2-3; TRBD2 agrees at 14 bases. There are 16 residues in the CDR3. Germline loops: CDR1 SGHRS, CDR2 YFSETQ. J lost 5 bases, V lost 4 bases, and 6 bases had no gene match. The CDR3 is CASSPLTSGGEDTQYF. For the CDR3, the DNA is TGCGCCAGCAGCCCTTTGACTAGCGGGGGGGAAGATACGCAGTATTTT.

This chain joins TRBV6-5 and TRBJ1-5; D remains unclear. Germline V gene data show CDR1 as MNHEY and CDR2 as SVGAGI. The CDR3 is 13 amino acids. Trimming removed 6 bases at V and 5 bases at J, with 11 bases between. CDR3 in amino acids: CASSPMTDQPQHF. The DNA for the CDR3 is TGTGCCAGCAGCCCGATGACTGATCAGCCCCAGCATTTT.

The gene calls are TRBV5-5 and TRBJ1-2, with D perhaps TRBD1 (5 bases). Germline CDR1 is SGHKS and CDR2 is YYEKEE (reference sequence). CDR3 length: 15 residues. V lost 2 bases and J 5 bases, leaving 16 bases between the germline ends. The CDR3 sequence is CASSFTGTEGYGYTF. The CDR3 DNA reads as TGTGCCAGCAGCTTTACTGGGACGGAGGGTTATGGCTACACCTTC. Complete variable domain (other parts from reference TRBV5-5 and TRBJ1-2): DAGVTQSPTHLIKTRGQQVTLRCSPISGHKSVSWYQQVLGQGPQFIFQYYEKEERGRGNFPDRFSARQFPNYSSELNVNALLLGDSALYLCASSFTGTEGYGYTFGSGTRLTVV.

V and J are TRBV2 and TRBJ2-3, with 13 bases aligning to TRBD2. V shed 7 bases, J shed 4 bases, and the junction held 5 bases outside the gene matches. Germline lookup yields CDR1 SNHLY and CDR2 FYNNEI. This CDR3 is 15 amino acids long. This CDR3 is CASTGTSGVSDTQYF. Written as DNA, the CDR3 is TGTGCCAGCACCGGGACTAGCGGGGTGTCAGATACGCAGTATTTT.

The CDR3 DNA is TGCGCCAGCAGCCGGAATGGGGCAGGGCCTGATGAAAAACTGTTTTTT. It is translated as CASSRNGAGPDEKLFF. The V call is TRBV10-2, the J call TRBJ1-4; D is perhaps TRBD1 (5 bases). Germline CDR1 reads WSHSY; CDR2 reads SAAADI. V lost 6 bases to trimming and J lost 6 bases, with 20 bases between them. The CDR3 contains 16 residues.

The genes are TRBV5-1 and TRBJ1-1; D gene uncertain. This CDR3 is built from 14 residues. Germline CDR1 and CDR2: SGHRS and YFSETQ. V lost 2 bases to trimming and J lost 2 bases, with 10 bases between them. CDR3 residues: CASSFVSPNTEAFF. As DNA, the CDR3 is TGCGCCAGCAGCTTTGTATCCCCTAACACTGAAGCTTTCTTT.

J is TRBJ2-7 and V is TRBV19, with D perhaps matching TRBD1 (5 bases). Germline CDR1 is LNHDA and CDR2 is SQIVND (reference sequence). The CDR3 contains 14 residues. V dropped 3 bases and J dropped 4 bases, with 13 bases sitting between them. The CDR3 reads CASSMWSGPYEQYF. DNA of the CDR3: TGTGCCAGTAGTATGTGGTCAGGGCCATACGAGCAGTACTTC.

The chain employs TRBV5-4 and TRBJ2-1, with 12 bases aligning to TRBD1. Germline loops: CDR1 SGHNT, CDR2 YYREEE (reference sequence). The CDR3 runs 17 residues. The junction had 6 bases not matched to a gene; V was cut back by 0 bases and J by 5 bases. The DNA for the CDR3 is TGTGCCAGCAGCTTGGGACCGGGACAGGGGGCAAACAATGAGCAGTTCTTC. Translation gives CASSLGPGQGANNEQFF.

The V and J genes are TRBV6-1 and TRBJ2-6; possibly TRBD1 for D (6 bases). V lost 4 bases and J 0 bases, leaving 10 bases between the germline ends. The CDR3 is 16 amino acids. CDR1 and CDR2 (germline): MNHNS, SASEGT. The CDR3 here is CASSGRQASGANVLTF. CDR3 sequence (DNA): TGTGCCAGCAGTGGTCGACAGGCCTCTGGGGCCAACGTCCTGACTTTC.

The chain couples TRBV10-1 to TRBJ1-5; D gene ambiguous. CDR3 length: 13 residues. Per the germline V gene, CDR1 is WNHNN and CDR2 is SYGVQD (reference sequence). Trimming took off 4 bases at V and 3 bases at J, with 7 bases between the two ends. CDR3 DNA: TGCGCCAGCAGTGGAGATATCAATCAGCCCCAGCATTTT. Residues: CASSGDINQPQHF.

The chain joins TRBV10-3 to TRBJ2-2, with D unclear. CDR1 is ENHRY, CDR2 SYGVKD, per germline. Trimming stripped 3 bases from V and 0 bases from J, with 11 bases between. This CDR3 has 16 residues. The CDR3 spells CAISERQVPNTGELFF. The DNA for the CDR3 is TGTGCCATCAGTGAAAGGCAGGTCCCGAACACCGGGGAGCTGTTTTTT.

J is TRBJ1-6 and V is TRBV3-1 (or the pseudogene TRBV3-2); 8 bases match TRBD1. This CDR3 spans 15 amino acids. Trimming cost V 3 bases and J 10 bases; bases outside gene matches: 8. Per the germline V gene, CDR1 is LGHDT and CDR2 is YNNKEL (reference sequence). CDR3 amino acids: CASSQRTGRKSPLHF. For the CDR3, the DNA is TGTGCCAGCAGCCAGCGGACAGGGAGAAAATCACCCCTCCACTTT.

V usage is TRBV9 and J usage is TRBJ2-1; 7 bases agree with TRBD1. With V trimmed by 3 bases and J by 3 bases, 12 bases remained unmatched. This CDR3 spans 17 amino acids. Germline-derived CDR1 and CDR2 are SGDLS and YYNGEE. The DNA of the CDR3 is TGTGCCAGCAGCGGACCTCTCAGGGGGTATGGCTACAATGAGCAGTTCTTC. Its translation: CASSGPLRGYGYNEQFF.

The chain carries TRBV7-2 and TRBJ2-3; 7 nucleotides align to TRBD2. CDR1 and CDR2 from the germline V gene are SGHTA and FQGNSA. The CDR3 loop spans 13 amino acids. V lost 3 bases to trimming and J lost 4 bases; unmatched junction nucleotides: 1. The CDR3 is CASSFGLADTQYF. CDR3 nucleotides: TGTGCCAGCAGCTTCGGACTAGCAGATACGCAGTATTTT.